The TCR beta chain described here comes from a study of cytomegalovirus exposure and HLA in healthy donors. PCR was performed using 60 Vbeta and 13 Jbeta primers. Data came from immunoSEQ multiplex PCR; TCRdb stores just in-frame clones and leaves some out. Of fewer than 200,000 clones detected, about 75% appear once; the ten largest clones hold roughly 1.4%. Worth noting for this clone: Its antigen remains unknown.

General study results and limits: Approximately 160 TCR beta chains were listed as cytomegalovirus-associated. V- and J-gene trimming in TCR beta was tied to a missense DCLRE1C variant by an analysis performed later. CMV antigen specificity was confirmed in vitro for three CMV-associated chains.

The CDR3 is 14 residues long. Germline V gene lookup returns CDR1 SGHDT and CDR2 YYEEEE. J gave up 6 bases and V 4 bases, and 8 bases lay outside the gene matches. Source material: PBMCs. The chain recombines TRBV5-6 with TRBJ1-2; TRBD1 agrees at 8 bases. This TCR came from a man aged 18 to 30 in good health and CMV-seronegative. This CDR3 reads CASSQPGGGHGYTF. Written as DNA, the CDR3 is TGTGCCAGCAGCCAACCAGGGGGCGGGCATGGCTACACCTTC.